This is a list of T cell receptor beta chains from one sample in a study of blood T cells in healthy people across ages. TCRdb re-analysed the 5' RACE reads in MiXCR, keeping a single row per CDR3 protein. The sample holds about 1,500,000 distinct CDR3 sequences, 28% seen once. The source material was blood. The source of these receptors is a woman aged 25 to 39 in good health. Both conserved end residues are part of each CDR3. D genes are given only for firm matches. A row's size may be missing; if present it is once, few, many or a size class.

TRBJ1-5	many	12	TRBV2	-	CASSGSNQPQHF	TGTGCCAGCAGTGGTAGCAATCAGCCCCAGCATTTT
TRBJ2-2	few	12	TRBV20-1	-	CSASEVPGELFF	TGCAGTGCTAGCGAGGTTCCCGGGGAGCTGTTTTTT
TRBJ2-7	many	14	TRBV5-1	TRBD1	CASSSGGTGGEQYF	TGCGCCAGCAGCTCCGGTGGGACAGGGGGCGAGCAGTACTTC
TRBJ2-5	-	17	TRBV28	TRBD2	CASSSGTSGGNYNEQYF	TGTGCCAGCAGTTCCGGGACTAGCGGGGGGAATTACAATGAGCAGTACTTC
TRBJ2-1	-	16	TRBV7-7	-	CASSRGGTRGLDEQFF	TGTGCCAGCAGCCGTGGCGGGACCCGTGGGTTGGATGAGCAGTTCTTC
TRBJ1-2	-	14	TRBV6-1	TRBD1	CASSEAGTEQGLTF	TGTGCCAGCAGTGAAGCAGGAACCGAACAGGGGCTCACCTTC
TRBJ2-3	-	15	TRBV19	-	CASSIASLPADTQYF	TGTGCCAGTAGTATAGCGTCCCTGCCGGCAGATACGCAGTATTTT
TRBJ2-3	few	16	TRBV5-1	-	CASSSNPTGAGDTQYF	TGCGCCAGCAGCTCAAACCCTACCGGGGCGGGAGATACGCAGTATTTT
TRBJ2-3	-	15	TRBV20-1	TRBD2	CSATSSGGGIDTQYF	TGCAGTGCAACCAGTAGCGGGGGGGGGATTGATACGCAGTATTTT
TRBJ1-2	-	13	TRBV2	-	CASRGGARYGYTF	TGTGCCAGCAGGGGCGGGGCGCGGTATGGCTACACCTTC
TRBJ2-1	-	15	TRBV7-9	TRBD2	CASSPPTSGGETQFF	TGTGCCAGCAGCCCCCCGACTAGCGGGGGAGAGACCCAGTTCTTC
TRBJ1-1	many	13	TRBV9	-	CASSPRGRAEAFF	TGTGCCAGCAGCCCCAGGGGAAGGGCTGAAGCTTTCTTT
TRBJ2-5	-	14	TRBV10-3	TRBD2	CATGLADLLETQYF	TGTGCCACTGGACTAGCGGACCTCCTAGAGACCCAGTACTTC
TRBJ2-5	few	14	TRBV6-2/TRBV6-3	-	CASSAGQYQETQYF	TGTGCCAGCAGCGCGGGACAGTACCAAGAGACCCAGTACTTC
TRBJ2-7	many	16	TRBV7-2	TRBD2	CASSPATSGGSYEQYF	TGTGCCAGCAGCCCAGCTACTAGCGGGGGATCCTACGAGCAGTACTTC
TRBJ2-3	few	14	TRBV20-1	TRBD2	CSARVAGRIDTQYF	TGCAGTGCTAGAGTAGCGGGACGGATAGATACGCAGTATTTT
TRBJ2-1	many	14	TRBV6-6	TRBD1	CASSRQGVGDEQFF	TGTGCCAGCAGCCGACAGGGGGTAGGAGATGAGCAGTTCTTC
TRBJ2-7	-	15	TRBV7-2	-	CASSPGVWDSYEQYF	TGTGCCAGCAGCCCAGGAGTGTGGGACTCCTACGAGCAGTACTTC
TRBJ2-1	-	15	TRBV30	-	CAWSGGSEGYNEQFF	TGTGCCTGGAGTGGGGGGTCGGAGGGTTACAATGAGCAGTTCTTC
TRBJ2-1	once	13	TRBV13	-	CASTEHADNEQFF	TGTGCCAGCACCGAACACGCGGACAATGAGCAGTTCTTC
TRBJ1-2	many	12	TRBV10-3	-	CAISDPADGYTF	TGTGCCATCAGTGACCCAGCAGATGGCTACACCTTC
TRBJ2-3	-	12	TRBV20-1	-	CSAKWGADTQYF	TGCAGTGCTAAATGGGGGGCGGATACGCAGTATTTT
TRBJ1-2	-	14	TRBV27	TRBD1	CASSPWDSNYGYTF	TGTGCCAGCAGCCCTTGGGACAGCAACTATGGCTACACCTTC
TRBJ2-7	-	14	TRBV7-2	-	CASSSALLTYEQYF	TGTGCCAGCAGCTCCGCCCTCCTAACCTACGAGCAGTACTTC
TRBJ2-7	-	16	TRBV6-1	-	CASSEGESGLAYEQYF	TGTGCCAGCAGTGAAGGGGAGTCGGGGCTCGCCTACGAGCAGTACTTC
TRBJ2-2	-	17	TRBV11-2	-	CASTLLIAIAVSGELFF	TGTGCCAGCACCCTCCTCATAGCTATTGCTGTCTCCGGGGAGCTGTTTTTT
TRBJ2-7	many	12	TRBV29-1	-	CSVGAGAYEQYF	TGCAGCGTTGGAGCCGGGGCCTACGAGCAGTACTTC
TRBJ2-5	many	13	TRBV3-1	-	CASRLGERETQYF	TGTGCCAGCCGACTCGGGGAGAGGGAGACCCAGTACTTC
TRBJ1-1	-	16	TRBV6-2/TRBV6-3	-	CATREWTAGRNTEAFF	TGTGCCACCCGAGAGTGGACAGCGGGCAGGAACACTGAAGCTTTCTTT
TRBJ2-1	few	15	TRBV12-3/TRBV12-4	TRBD1	CASSPGQDSYNEQFF	TGTGCCAGCAGTCCTGGACAGGATTCCTACAATGAGCAGTTCTTC
TRBJ2-7	few	15	TRBV5-1	TRBD2	CASSLAPGLADLAYF	TGCGCCAGCAGCTTGGCACCGGGACTAGCGGACCTGGCGTACTTC